Listed below are T cell receptor beta chains from one sample, sequenced in a study of T cells in Graves' hyperthyroidism and ophthalmopathy. TCRdb reprocessed the multiplex PCR reads with MiXCR, giving one entry per CDR3 protein. The sample yields fewer than 650,000 distinct CDR3 sequences, around 13% seen once. The specimen sequenced was blood. These receptors came from a woman between 40 and 55 years old with Graves' hyperthyroidism. Each CDR3 is given with its conserved first and last residue. Fields, in order: V gene, clone size, J gene, D gene, CDR3 DNA, CDR3 protein. A D gene is named only where the DNA matches it firmly. Size is omitted from some rows. Given values are once, few, many or a class for expanded clones.

TRBV4-1	-	TRBJ1-1	-	TGCGCCAGCAGCCAAGATGGGTACACTGAAGCTTTCTTT	CASSQDGYTEAFF
TRBV19	few	TRBJ2-3	TRBD2	TGTGCCAGTAGTCGACTAGCGGGAGAAGAAGATACGCAGTATTTT	CASSRLAGEEDTQYF
TRBV7-9	-	TRBJ1-1	-	TGTGCCAGCAGTCAGGACAATGAAGCTTTCTTT	CASSQDNEAFF
TRBV12-3/TRBV12-4	many	TRBJ2-2	-	TGTGCCAGCAGTTTAGCTCGGTTTCGAGGGACCGGGGAGCTGTTTTTT	CASSLARFRGTGELFF
TRBV7-8	-	TRBJ2-7	TRBD1	TGTGCCAGCAGCTCCCGGACAGGGGGCTACGAGCAGTACTTC	CASSSRTGGYEQYF
TRBV6-4	-	TRBJ2-2	-	TGTGCCAGCAGTGACTCGGGGTATACCGGGGAGCTGTTTTTT	CASSDSGYTGELFF
TRBV7-9	many	TRBJ2-1	TRBD1	TGTGCCAGCAGCAAAAGACAGGGGGCTTGGGAGCAGTTCTTC	CASSKRQGAWEQFF
TRBV20-1	-	TRBJ2-5	TRBD2	TGCAGTGCTAGACGACCTAGCGGGAGTTACGGAGAGACCCAGTACTTC	CSARRPSGSYGETQYF
TRBV15	few	TRBJ2-7	TRBD1	TGTGCCACCAGCAGCTCCGGGACAGGGTGGGAGCAGTACTTC	CATSSSGTGWEQYF
TRBV7-2	many	TRBJ2-1	TRBD2	TGTGCCAGCAGCCCAGTTGGGACTAGCGGAGGAAGCTCCTACAATGAGCAGTTCTTC	CASSPVGTSGGSSYNEQFF
TRBV7-2	many	TRBJ2-1	-	TGTGCCAGCAGCTTAGCCAACGGGAACAACCTTTTTTACAATGAGCAGTTCTTC	CASSLANGNNLFYNEQFF
TRBV27	-	TRBJ2-1	TRBD2	TGTGCCAGCCGGAGGACTAGCTCCAATGAGCAGTTCTTC	CASRRTSSNEQFF
TRBV20-1	-	TRBJ2-5	-	TGCAGTGCTAGGGATCAGGGAGAGACCCAGTACTTC	CSARDQGETQYF
TRBV11-2	many	TRBJ1-1	TRBD1	TGTGCCAGCAGCTTTCAGGGGGTCGGCACTGAAGCTTTCTTT	CASSFQGVGTEAFF
TRBV14	few	TRBJ2-1	TRBD2	TGTGCCAGCAGCCAAGATAATCTAGCGGGCGATGAGCAGTTCTTC	CASSQDNLAGDEQFF
TRBV7-2	many	TRBJ2-1	-	TGTGCCAGCAGCTCCGCCGGGCGACGCAACAATGAGCAGTTCTTC	CASSSAGRRNNEQFF
TRBV5-1	-	TRBJ1-6	TRBD1	TGCGCCAGCCGCCGGGACAGGGAAAATTCACCCCTCCACTTT	CASRRDRENSPLHF
TRBV7-9	few	TRBJ2-3	-	TGTGCCAGCAGCTCCCGGGACGGCGTCACAGATACGCAGTATTTT	CASSSRDGVTDTQYF
TRBV7-3	many	TRBJ2-7	TRBD2	TGTGCCAGCAGCCCGATAGCGGGAGGGGACTACGAGCAGTACTTC	CASSPIAGGDYEQYF
TRBV7-7	-	TRBJ1-1	-	TGTGCTAGCAGCTTAGAGGCAGGGGATAGATCGAACACTGAAGCTTTCTTT	CASSLEAGDRSNTEAFF
TRBV19	few	TRBJ2-7	TRBD1	TGTGCCAGTGCCCCACAGGGGTCGACCTACGAGCAGTACTTC	CASAPQGSTYEQYF
TRBV5-1	-	TRBJ2-2	-	TGCGCCAGCAGCTTCCGCAGGGGTTCGGTATCCGGGGAGCTGTTTTTT	CASSFRRGSVSGELFF
TRBV14	-	TRBJ2-7	-	TGTGCCAGCAGCCAAGATAACCTCTTCGGGTCCTACGAGCAGTACTTC	CASSQDNLFGSYEQYF
TRBV2	many	TRBJ2-2	-	TGTGCCAGCAGATCAGGGTTTCCCGGGGAGCTGTTTTTT	CASRSGFPGELFF
TRBV20-1	many	TRBJ2-7	TRBD2	TGCAGTGCTAGAGCTCCGAGCGGAGGGAGGGTGTACGAGCAGTACTTC	CSARAPSGGRVYEQYF
TRBV12-3/TRBV12-4	few	TRBJ2-2	-	TGTGCCAGCCTCGACAGGACCTACAACACCGGGGAGCTGTTTTTT	CASLDRTYNTGELFF
TRBV27	many	TRBJ1-2	TRBD1	TGTGCCAGCCGGACAGGCCCCTACTATGGCTACACCTTC	CASRTGPYYGYTF
TRBV2	-	TRBJ2-2	-	TGTGCCAGCAGTGAAGCGGGAGGACATAACACCGGGGAGCTGTTTTTT	CASSEAGGHNTGELFF
TRBV20-1	-	TRBJ1-1	-	TGCAGTGGCCGGACAGCGAACACTGAAGCTTTCTTT	CSGRTANTEAFF
TRBV7-2	many	TRBJ2-5	-	TGTGCCAGCAGCTTAGTGGCGGGATCCTTCCAAGAGACCCAGTACTTC	CASSLVAGSFQETQYF
TRBV4-1	-	TRBJ2-5	TRBD2	TGCGCCAGCAGCCAAGTAAGCATTGGGACTAGCGAACAAGAGACCCAGTACTTC	CASSQVSIGTSEQETQYF
TRBV19	many	TRBJ1-5	-	TGTGCCAGTACCGAGACAGTCGGAGTTAGCAATCAGCCCCAGCATTTT	CASTETVGVSNQPQHF
TRBV10-3	-	TRBJ2-2	TRBD2	TGTGCCATCAGTGATAGGGAGCGGGATAACACCGGGGAGCTGTTTTTT	CAISDRERDNTGELFF
TRBV11-2	many	TRBJ2-3	-	TGTGCCAGCAGCTTAACGGGGAGGACCGATAACACAGATACGCAGTATTTT	CASSLTGRTDNTDTQYF
TRBV10-1	few	TRBJ1-5	-	TGCGCCAGCAGTGCGTCATGGCCCCAGCATTTT	CASSASWPQHF
TRBV10-2	-	TRBJ1-1	TRBD1	TGCGCCAGCAATTCACAGGGGGCGCCCACTGAAGCTTTCTTT	CASNSQGAPTEAFF
TRBV28	many	TRBJ1-2	TRBD1	TGTGCCAGCAGCTCTCAGGGGGCGCCGGACTATGGCTACACCTTC	CASSSQGAPDYGYTF
TRBV12-3/TRBV12-4	few	TRBJ1-2	-	TGTGCCAGCCGCTCAGACGGGCATGGCTACACCTTC	CASRSDGHGYTF
TRBV7-2	-	TRBJ2-7	TRBD2	TGTGCCAGCAGCGTATCGTCTAGCGGGGATGCCTACGAGCAGTACTTC	CASSVSSSGDAYEQYF
TRBV14	many	TRBJ2-1	-	TGTGCCAGCAGCCAAGGGCCTGGGCCGCAATCCTACAATGAGCAGTTCTTC	CASSQGPGPQSYNEQFF
TRBV6-1	many	TRBJ2-7	-	TGTGCCAGCAGTCTTGGCAGTCTCGATTATTACGAGCAGTACTTC	CASSLGSLDYYEQYF
TRBV6-2/TRBV6-3	few	TRBJ1-1	TRBD1	TGTGCCAGCAGTCAATGGGGACAGGGTGAAGCTTTCTTT	CASSQWGQGEAFF
TRBV5-8	-	TRBJ1-1	-	TGTGCCAGCAGCTTTGACGAAGCTTTCTTT	CASSFDEAFF
TRBV2	once	TRBJ2-6	-	TGTGCCAGCGCAGGGCCACTCTCTGGGGCCAACGTCCTGACTTTC	CASAGPLSGANVLTF
TRBV12-3/TRBV12-4	many	TRBJ2-5	-	TGTGCCAGCAGTTTAAGCTTTGGCGGGACAGAGACCCAGTACTTC	CASSLSFGGTETQYF
TRBV6-2/TRBV6-3	-	TRBJ1-5	-	TGTGCCAGCAGTTATGGTCTGGGGGATCAGCCCCAGCATTTT	CASSYGLGDQPQHF
TRBV5-8	many	TRBJ2-1	-	TGTGCCAGCAGCTTGGGGACGGGCGGGATGGCCGTAAATGAGCAGTTCTTC	CASSLGTGGMAVNEQFF
TRBV4-1	few	TRBJ1-1	-	TGCGCCAGCAGCCAAGTTATAATGAACACTGAAGCTTTCTTT	CASSQVIMNTEAFF
TRBV7-3	many	TRBJ2-5	-	TGTGCCAGCAGCTTAGCGGGACCCGGGGAGGCCCAGTACTTC	CASSLAGPGEAQYF
TRBV7-9	few	TRBJ2-6	TRBD1	TGTGCCAGCAGCCGTCCCGGGACAGGGGCTGGGGCCAACGTCCTGACTTTC	CASSRPGTGAGANVLTF